The 18 T cell receptor beta chains in this list originate from one sample, sequenced in a study of blood T cell repertoires in COVID-19. Sequencing used immunoSEQ multiplex PCR; TCRdb keeps in-frame clones, though not all of them. The repertoire holds about 500,000 clones, with 89% as singletons. The sample comprised peripheral blood. The source is a man in his late teens or twenties with COVID-19, enrolled during active disease.

The V and J genes are TRBV2 and TRBJ2-7; D perhaps matches TRBD2 (7 bases). The ends were cut back, 5 bases at V and 5 bases at J, with 19 bases in the middle. The CDR3 covers 15 residues. Germline V lookup: CDR1 SNHLY, CDR2 FYNNEI. This chain's CDR3 is CASSPWGGANDEQYF. The CDR3, as DNA: TGTGCCAGCAGTCCCTGGGGGGGGGCGAATGACGAGCAGTACTTC.

The J gene is TRBJ2-7, the V gene TRBV5-7; D uncertain. TRBV5-7 is known as an ORF, though its function is uncertain. This CDR3 is built from 13 residues. Trimming shortened V by 1 base and J by 3 bases, and 8 bases separated the two germline ends. CDR3 nucleotide sequence: TGTGCCAGCAGCTTGTCCGCAGACTACGAGCAGTACTTC. Residues: CASSLSADYEQYF.

The chain joins TRBV23-1 to TRBJ2-4; TRBD1 matches 7 bases. TRBV23-1 carries the ORF label, with uncertain function. The J segment lost 0 bases and the V segment lost 0 bases, leaving 5 bases of the junction unmatched. The CDR3 is 17 amino acids. This chain's CDR3 is CASSQSGQGEAKNIQYF. In nucleotides, the CDR3 is TGCGCCAGCAGTCAATCGGGGCAGGGGGAAGCCAAAAACATTCAGTACTTC.

This clone was counted a single time. The chain employs TRBV4-1 and TRBJ2-1; a weak D match, TRBD2 (5 bases). The ends were cut back, 1 base at V and 9 bases at J, with 10 bases in the middle. In germline, CDR1 is MGHRA, CDR2 YSYEKL. The CDR3 is made up of 13 amino acids. The CDR3 reads CASSQGLAVEQFF. CDR3 coding DNA: TGCGCCAGCAGCCAAGGCCTAGCCGTTGAGCAGTTCTTC.

As DNA, the CDR3 is TGTGCCAGCAGCCCCTTCGACTGGGGAGCAGCGGGAACCGATACGCAGTATTTT. Amino acids: CASSPFDWGAAGTDTQYF. V and J are TRBV9 and TRBJ2-3, with 7 positions matching TRBD2. This CDR3 contains 18 residues. CDR1 is SGDLS, CDR2 YYNGEE, per germline. V lost 4 bases, J lost 6 bases, and 20 bases stayed unmatched. The full variable domain, in which reference TRBV9 and TRBJ2-3 provide the parts outside the CDR3, is DSGVTQTPKHLITATGQRVTLRCSPRSGDLSVYWYQQSLDQGLQFLIQYYNGEERAKGNILERFSAQQFPDLHSELNLSSLELGDSALYFCASSPFDWGAAGTDTQYFGPGTRLTVL.

Details on this clone: The same CDR3 can be traced to other DNA sequences in this sample. The V call is TRBV5-4, the J call TRBJ1-3; D is unclear. This CDR3 has 13 amino acids. The germline V and J ends were trimmed by 2 bases and 1 base, with 4 bases remaining between them. Looked up from germline, CDR1 is SGHNT and CDR2 is YYREEE (reference sequence). In nucleotides, the CDR3 is TGTGCCAGCAGCTTCAGGTCTGGAAACACCATATATTTT. Translation: CASSFRSGNTIYF.

The genes are TRBV19 and TRBJ2-7; 8 bases are shared with TRBD1. The CDR3 runs 17 residues. The J segment lost 3 bases and the V segment lost 3 bases, leaving 13 bases of the junction unmatched. Looked up from germline, CDR1 is LNHDA and CDR2 is SQIVND (reference sequence). Here the CDR3 reads CASSIGQGATLIYEQYF. The CDR3 DNA sequence: TGTGCCAGTAGTATCGGTCAGGGGGCGACCCTAATCTACGAGCAGTACTTC.

V is TRBV5-1 and J is TRBJ1-2; D is perhaps TRBD1 (5 bases). The V end lost 6 bases, the J end lost 8 bases, and 23 bases lay between the germline ends. Per germline, CDR1 SGHRS and CDR2 YFSETQ. The CDR3 spans 15 residues. The DNA of the CDR3 is TGCGCCAGCAAACCTAGAGTGGAGGGGCCATTAGGCTACACCTTC. The encoded protein is CASKPRVEGPLGYTF.

V is TRBV19 and J is TRBJ1-1; D might be TRBD1 (5 bases). The CDR3 spans 13 residues. V was cut by 6 bases and J by 4 bases, with 12 bases left in between. Germline V lookup: CDR1 LNHDA, CDR2 SQIVND (reference sequence). In nucleotides, the CDR3 is TGTGCCAGTAGCGACCCGGGGGGCACTGAAGCTTTCTTT. Amino acids: CASSDPGGTEAFF.

The chain combines TRBV5-4 with TRBJ2-2, with a weak D call TRBD2 (5 bases). Per the germline V gene, CDR1 is SGHNT and CDR2 is YYREEE (reference sequence). The ends were cut back, 0 bases at V and 4 bases at J, with 10 bases in the middle. CDR3 length: 15 amino acids. CDR3 sequence reads: CASSLAGFATGELFF. The CDR3 DNA reads TGTGCCAGCAGCTTGGCGGGGTTTGCCACCGGGGAGCTGTTTTTT.

This clone was recorded only once. V is TRBV10-3 and J is TRBJ2-2; D gene unclear. Germline assignment: CDR1 ENHRY and CDR2 SYGVKD. V was clipped by 1 base and J by 1 base, with 7 bases between them. The CDR3 sequence is 15 residues long. The CDR3 sequence is CAISELAMNTGELFF. CDR3 nucleotide sequence: TGTGCCATCAGTGAGTTAGCTATGAACACCGGGGAGCTGTTTTTT.

The chain uses TRBV3-1 (or the pseudogene TRBV3-2) and TRBJ1-1; no clear D. The CDR3 spans 13 residues. CDR1 LGHDT and CDR2 YNNKEL come from the germline V gene (reference sequence). V gave up 4 bases and J gave up 7 bases, with 13 bases separating them. CDR3 coding DNA: TGTGCCAGCAGCCGGCCGGGGTCCATTGAAGCTTTCTTT. This sequence encodes CASSRPGSIEAFF.

The gene calls are TRBV6-5 and TRBJ2-7, with D possibly TRBD1 on 6 matching bases. Between the trimmed V and J ends, which lost 4 bases and 3 bases, there was a span of 19 bases. The germline V gene has CDR1 MNHEY and CDR2 SVGAGI. CDR3 length: 16 residues. For the CDR3, the DNA is TGTGCCAGCAGTTCCCTATCCTCAGGGGCTCACTACGAGCAGTACTTC. Amino acids: CASSSLSSGAHYEQYF.

The V call is TRBV2, the J call TRBJ2-2; D possibly corresponds to TRBD1 (6 bases). The germline V gene has CDR1 SNHLY and CDR2 FYNNEI. The CDR3 has 14 amino acids. V was pared by 6 bases and J by 7 bases, with 15 bases between. The CDR3 loop is CASSPFGRGGELFF. CDR3 nucleotide sequence: TGTGCCAGCAGCCCATTTGGCAGGGGCGGGGAGCTGTTTTTT.

The rearrangement links TRBV4-1 to TRBJ2-1; D is ambiguous. The CDR3 totals 13 residues. Germline-derived CDR1 and CDR2 are MGHRA and YSYEKL. Trimming removed 3 bases from V and 3 bases from J, with 6 bases in between. The CDR3 loop reads CASSHLDYNEQFF. The CDR3 coding sequence is TGCGCCAGCAGCCACTTAGACTACAATGAGCAGTTCTTC.

The genes are TRBV12-5 and TRBJ2-4; TRBD1 is a possible D gene (5 bases). With 7 bases removed from V and 0 bases from J, the gap between germline ends came to 7 bases. The CDR3 loop spans 13 amino acids. From germline, CDR1 is LGHNT and CDR2 FRNRAP. CDR3 residues: CASEGVAKNIQYF. The CDR3 coding sequence is TGTGCTAGTGAAGGGGTAGCCAAAAACATTCAGTACTTC.

This chain joins TRBV27 and TRBJ2-7; 9 bases align to TRBD2. The junction had 11 bases not matched to a gene; V was cut back by 5 bases and J by 0 bases. The CDR3 is made up of 17 amino acids. From germline, CDR1 is MNHEY and CDR2 SMNVEV (reference sequence). The CDR3 sequence is CASSTPLAGGDSYEQYF. The CDR3 coding sequence is TGTGCCAGCAGTACGCCACTAGCGGGTGGAGACTCCTACGAGCAGTACTTC.

The chain carries TRBV6-5 and TRBJ2-7; TRBD1 might be the D (6 bases). The V gene's germline CDR1 is MNHEY and CDR2 SVGAGI. Trimming removed 0 bases at V and 3 bases at J, with 9 bases between. The CDR3 is made up of 14 amino acids. The CDR3 DNA follows: TGTGCCAGCAGTTACTCTAGGACAGTCTACGAGCAGTACTTC. Its protein is CASSYSRTVYEQYF.